The 18 T cell receptor beta chains below come from one sample, sequenced in a study of blood T cell repertoires in COVID-19. Sequencing used immunoSEQ multiplex PCR; TCRdb keeps in-frame clones, though not all of them. The table lists 90,000 to 120,000 clones, over 60% of them singletons, with about 4.5% in the top ten. What was sequenced was peripheral blood. The receptor source for this set is a man in his sixties or seventies with acute or convalescent COVID-19.

The genes are TRBV9 and TRBJ2-7, with 7 bases fitting TRBD2. Germline trimming cut 1 base from V and 2 bases from J; bases unmatched to any gene: 6. The CDR3 is made up of 15 amino acids. The germline gives CDR1 SGDLS, CDR2 YYNGEE. The chain's CDR3 is CASSVTSEMTYEQYF. CDR3 coding DNA: TGTGCCAGCAGCGTAACTAGCGAGATGACCTACGAGCAGTACTTC.

The rearrangement links TRBV7-3 to TRBJ1-5; 8 nucleotides align to TRBD1. This CDR3 comprises 13 residues. Looked up from germline, CDR1 is SGHTA and CDR2 is FQGTGA. With V trimmed by 5 bases and J by 6 bases, 3 bases remained unmatched. The CDR3 nucleotides are TGTGCCAGCAGCCGAGACAGGGGTCAGCCCCAGCATTTT. Translating gives CASSRDRGQPQHF.

The genes are TRBV9 and TRBJ2-5; D is unclear. The CDR3 length is 16 residues. Trimming cost V 0 bases and J 2 bases, with 14 bases left between them. Germline V CDR1 and CDR2: SGDLS, YYNGEE. CDR3 residues: CASSVATVGRQETQYF. The CDR3 DNA is TGTGCCAGCAGCGTAGCTACAGTGGGCAGGCAAGAGACCCAGTACTTC. Full variable domain (missing parts from reference TRBV9 and TRBJ2-5): DSGVTQTPKHLITATGQRVTLRCSPRSGDLSVYWYQQSLDQGLQFLIQYYNGEERAKGNILERFSAQQFPDLHSELNLSSLELGDSALYFCASSVATVGRQETQYFGPGTRLLVL.

This chain connects TRBV29-1 to TRBJ1-1, with no clear D. The CDR3 loop spans 10 amino acids. The germline V gene encodes CDR1 SQVTM and CDR2 ANQGSEA. The ends were cut back, 6 bases at V and 7 bases at J, with 9 bases in the middle. CDR3 coding DNA: TGCAGCGTAGAAACAGTTGAAGCTTTCTTT. Its protein product is CSVETVEAFF. Complete variable domain (other parts from reference TRBV29-1 and TRBJ1-1): SAVISQKPSRDICQRGTSLTIQCQVDSQVTMMFWYRQQPGQSLTLIATANQGSEATYESGFVIDKFPISRPNLTFSTLTVSNMSPEDSSIYLCSVETVEAFFGQGTRLTVV.

V and J are TRBV9 and TRBJ1-2; possibly TRBD1 for D (6 bases). V was trimmed by 0 bases and J by 7 bases, leaving 10 bases between them. Germline V gene sequence: CDR1 SGDLS, CDR2 YYNGEE. This CDR3 has 13 residues. The CDR3 loop reads CASSVVGGAGYTF. The CDR3 DNA is TGTGCCAGCAGCGTAGTTGGGGGGGCTGGCTACACCTTC.

The V gene is TRBV5-1, the J gene TRBJ2-1; D is unresolved. Trimming cost V 0 bases and J 9 bases, with 7 bases left between them. The germline V gene has CDR1 SGHRS and CDR2 YFSETQ. The CDR3 covers 12 residues. In DNA, the CDR3 is TGCGCCAGCAGCTTGGACCAGTTTGAGCAGTTCTTC. Protein product: CASSLDQFEQFF.

This chain uses TRBV6-1 with TRBJ2-2; 11 bases align to TRBD2. V lost 4 bases and J lost 4; bases outside the gene matches: 5. Germline CDR1 MNHNS, CDR2 SASEGT. The length of the CDR3 is 16 residues. The CDR3 loop is CASSVPGLAATGELFF. CDR3 nucleotide sequence: TGTGCCAGCAGTGTACCGGGACTAGCGGCCACCGGGGAGCTGTTTTTT.

This clone was picked up a small number of times. The chain is built from TRBV2 and TRBJ2-7; D unclear. Trimming took off 0 bases at V and 6 bases at J, with 12 bases between the two ends. This CDR3 contains 14 residues. CDR1 and CDR2 from the germline V gene are SNHLY and FYNNEI. Here the CDR3 reads CASSEALQVGEQYF. The CDR3 bases are TGTGCCAGCAGTGAAGCGCTTCAGGTAGGCGAGCAGTACTTC.

The rearrangement joins TRBV3-1 (or the pseudogene TRBV3-2) to TRBJ1-6; D not resolved. The CDR3 contains 14 residues. The germline V gene encodes CDR1 LGHDT and CDR2 YNNKEL (reference sequence). The V gene lost 4 bases and the J gene lost 6 bases, with 10 bases spanning the gap. Here the CDR3 DNA reads TGTGCCAGCAGCCTCCTTAGTGGTAATTCACCCCTCCACTTT. Amino acid sequence: CASSLLSGNSPLHF.

This clone has just one count. J is TRBJ1-3 and V is TRBV7-2; D gene ambiguous. The V and J ends lost 1 base and 0 bases respectively, with 13 bases between them. Germline V gene sequence: CDR1 SGHTA, CDR2 FQGNSA. The CDR3 consists of 17 residues. DNA for the CDR3: TGTGCCAGCAGCTTAGGAGGAGGTTGGGGCTCTGGAAACACCATATATTTT. Amino acids: CASSLGGGWGSGNTIYF.

With respect to this clone: This may come from a read error, since a much larger clone is one base off. The chain joins TRBV6-2 or TRBV6-3 to TRBJ2-7; unclear D gene. Trimming pared 2 bases from V and 2 bases from J, leaving 4 bases between. The germline CDR1 and CDR2 sequences are MNHEY and SVGEGT. The CDR3 is made up of 12 amino acids. CDR3 nucleotide sequence: TGTGCCAGCAGTTACCTTCCCTACGAGCAGTACTTC. This translates into CASSYLPYEQYF.

This chain links TRBV5-1 with TRBJ1-1; D possibly corresponds to TRBD1 (5 bases). Germline V gene lookup returns CDR1 SGHRS and CDR2 YFSETQ. The CDR3 contains 11 residues. The V and J ends lost 4 bases and 11 bases respectively, with 12 bases between them. The CDR3 reads CASSDSARAFF. The CDR3 DNA reads TGCGCCAGCAGCGACAGCGCGAGGGCTTTCTTT.

The genes are TRBV7-9 and TRBJ2-3; 12 nucleotides match TRBD2. This CDR3 spans 15 amino acids. V gave up 6 bases and J gave up 5 bases; unmatched junction bases: 6. The V gene's germline CDR1 is SEHNR and CDR2 FQNEAQ (reference sequence). CDR3 loop: CASRYGLAGIDTQYF. DNA of the CDR3: TGTGCCAGCAGGTACGGACTAGCGGGGATAGATACGCAGTATTTT.

The J gene is TRBJ2-1, the V gene TRBV9; D remains ambiguous. The CDR3 loop spans 14 amino acids. Germline V gene lookup returns CDR1 SGDLS and CDR2 YYNGEE. Trimming removed 0 bases from V and 6 bases from J, with 10 bases in between. CDR3 sequence (DNA): TGTGCCAGCAGCGTAGCTTTCCCGGGCAATGAGCAGTTCTTC. Translation gives CASSVAFPGNEQFF.

The chain is built from TRBV10-3 and TRBJ2-3; 10 bases map to TRBD2. CDR1 and CDR2 from the germline V gene are ENHRY and SYGVKD. J lost 3 bases, V lost 0 bases, and 6 bases had no gene match. There are 17 residues in the CDR3. CDR3 nucleotides: TGTGCCATCAGTGAGTCGATCACTAGCGGGGCAACAGATACGCAGTATTTT. This codes for CAISESITSGATDTQYF.

This chain connects TRBV5-6 to TRBJ1-3; tentative D call: TRBD1 (6 bases). The CDR3 length is 14 residues. Trimming removed 0 bases at V and 3 bases at J, with 7 bases between. From germline, CDR1 is SGHDT and CDR2 YYEEEE. This CDR3 is CASSLEQGGNTIYF. CDR3 coding DNA: TGTGCCAGCAGCTTGGAACAGGGTGGAAACACCATATATTTT.

The chain has TRBV7-3 and TRBJ2-2; 7 positions agree with TRBD1. V shed 4 bases, J shed 5 bases, and the junction held 7 bases outside the gene matches. The germline V gene has CDR1 SGHTA and CDR2 FQGTGA. The CDR3 has 15 amino acids. The CDR3 reads CASSSRQGGTGELFF. Here the CDR3 DNA reads TGTGCCAGCAGCTCCCGACAGGGTGGAACCGGGGAGCTGTTTTTT. Complete variable domain (other parts from reference TRBV7-3 and TRBJ2-2): GAGVSQTPSNKVTEKGKYVELRCDPISGHTALYWYRQSLGQGPEFLIYFQGTGAADDSGLPNDRFFAVRPEGSVSTLKIQRTERGDSAVYLCASSSRQGGTGELFFGEGSRLTVL.

This clone appeared once. The chain has TRBV6-4 and TRBJ2-2; TRBD2 might be the D (6 bases). Germline lookup yields CDR1 MRHNA and CDR2 SNTAGT. V was trimmed by 4 bases and J by 0 bases, leaving 9 bases between them. This CDR3 contains 15 residues. The CDR3 spells CASSAGGSNTGELFF. The CDR3 DNA is TGTGCCAGCAGTGCTGGGGGGTCGAACACCGGGGAGCTGTTTTTT.